This T cell receptor beta chain was profiled in a study of blood T cell repertoires in COVID-19. The CDR3 covers 16 residues. CDR1 is SEHNR, CDR2 FQNEAQ, per germline (reference sequence). V was clipped by 5 bases and J by 0 bases; unmatched bases: 9. Here immunoSEQ multiplex PCR was the method, and the copy in TCRdb shows in-frame clones only, minus some. The table records some 83,000 clones, roughly 82% of them present only once. This sequence was found in a man aged 50 to 59 with acute or convalescent COVID-19. The gene calls are TRBV7-9 and TRBJ2-5, with 7 bases identical to TRBD2. Sequencing was done on a sample of peripheral blood. CDR3 in DNA: TGTGCCAGCAGCAGAGCTAGCGGTTTGTACCAAGAGACCCAGTACTTC. It codes for CASSRASGLYQETQYF.